The rows below give T cell receptor beta chains drawn from one sample of a study of vaccination and CD4 T cells after COVID-19. Their antigens are not known. TCRdb re-derived calls from the PCR reads in MiXCR, one entry per CDR3 protein. The data contain fewer than 6,500 distinct CDR3 sequences, roughly 28% of them seen just once; the ten biggest clones take up about 38%. What was sequenced was CD4+ T cells from blood, cultured in vitro. Every receptor here comes from a human donor in good health. Both conserved end residues are part of each CDR3. The order of the fields is J gene, clone size, V gene, D gene, CDR3 protein, CDR3 DNA. A D gene is named only where the DNA matches it firmly. Rows may omit the clone size; those that give it use once, few, many or a size class.

>TRBJ2-2|once|TRBV11-2|NA
CASSWTATETNTGELFF
TGTGCCAGCAGCTGGACAGCCACTGAAACGAACACCGGGGAGCTGTTTTTT
>TRBJ1-6|few|TRBV6-1|TRBD1
CATCPTGGNNSPLHF
TGTGCCACCTGTCCGACAGGGGGCAATAATTCACCCCTCCACTTT
>TRBJ1-4|NA|TRBV7-8|NA
CASSPLTGRELFF
TGTGCCAGCAGCCCGCTAACAGGGCGGGAACTGTTTTTT
>TRBJ1-5|NA|TRBV5-1|NA
CASSLGGMNQPQHF
TGCGCCAGCAGCTTGGGGGGTATGAATCAGCCCCAGCATTTT
>TRBJ1-1|NA|TRBV10-2|NA
CASSESGITEAFF
TGCGCCAGCAGTGAATCCGGGATCACTGAAGCTTTCTTT
>TRBJ1-1|NA|TRBV19|NA
CASSPRGAGTEAFF
TGTGCCAGTAGTCCCCGGGGCGCGGGCACTGAAGCTTTCTTT
>TRBJ2-3|medium-sized|TRBV25-1|NA
CASSESGYTQYF
TGTGCCAGCAGTGAATCGGGGTATACGCAGTATTTT
>TRBJ1-1|NA|TRBV7-9|NA
CASSPSGTTEAFF
TGTGCCAGCAGCCCGTCCGGGACCACTGAAGCTTTCTTT
>TRBJ2-3|NA|TRBV10-3|NA
CAISRGGLTDTQYF
TGTGCCATCAGCCGAGGGGGGTTGACAGATACGCAGTATTTT
>TRBJ2-6|NA|TRBV29-1|NA
CSVEAGHLSGANVLTF
TGCAGCGTTGAAGCAGGACACCTCTCTGGGGCCAACGTCCTGACTTTC
>TRBJ1-1|NA|TRBV7-2|NA
CASRISGGTNTEAFF
TGTGCCAGCAGGATTAGCGGGGGTACGAACACTGAAGCTTTCTTT
>TRBJ1-1|NA|TRBV11-1|TRBD1
CASSFLRTGGSNTEAFF
TGTGCCAGCAGCTTTTTACGCACAGGGGGTTCGAACACTGAAGCTTTCTTT
>TRBJ1-1|NA|TRBV20-1|NA
CSAPGQMNTEAFF
TGCAGTGCCCCCGGACAGATGAACACTGAAGCTTTCTTT
>TRBJ1-5|few|TRBV10-3|NA
CAISDEGGPNQPQHF
TGTGCCATCAGTGACGAGGGGGGCCCAAATCAGCCCCAGCATTTT